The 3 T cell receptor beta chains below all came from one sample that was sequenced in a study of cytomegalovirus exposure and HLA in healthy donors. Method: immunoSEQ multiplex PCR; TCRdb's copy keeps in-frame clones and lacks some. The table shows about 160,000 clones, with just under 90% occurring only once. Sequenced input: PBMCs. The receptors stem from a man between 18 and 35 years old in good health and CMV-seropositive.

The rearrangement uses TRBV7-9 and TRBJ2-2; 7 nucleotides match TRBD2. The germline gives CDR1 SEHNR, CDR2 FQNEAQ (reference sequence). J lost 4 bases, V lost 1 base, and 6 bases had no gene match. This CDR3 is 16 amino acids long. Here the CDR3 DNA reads TGTGCCAGCAGCTTAGTAGCCAGCGGGACCACCGGGGAGCTGTTTTTT. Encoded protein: CASSLVASGTTGELFF. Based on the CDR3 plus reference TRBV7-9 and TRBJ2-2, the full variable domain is DTGVSQNPRHKITKRGQNVTFRCDPISEHNRLYWYRQTLGQGPEFLTYFQNEAQLEKSRLLSDRFSAERPKGSFSTLEIQRTEQGDSAMYLCASSLVASGTTGELFFGEGSRLTVL.

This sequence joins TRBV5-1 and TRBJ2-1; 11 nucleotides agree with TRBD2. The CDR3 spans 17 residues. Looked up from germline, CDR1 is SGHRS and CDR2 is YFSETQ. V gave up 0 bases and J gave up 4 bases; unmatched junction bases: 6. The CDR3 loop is CASSLVLAGEWYNEQFF. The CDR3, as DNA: TGCGCCAGCAGCTTGGTACTAGCGGGAGAATGGTACAATGAGCAGTTCTTC.

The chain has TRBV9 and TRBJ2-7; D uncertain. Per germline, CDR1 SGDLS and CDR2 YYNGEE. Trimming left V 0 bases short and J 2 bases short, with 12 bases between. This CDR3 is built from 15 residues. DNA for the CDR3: TGTGCCAGCAGCGTAGATATCCTCGAGACCTACGAGCAGTACTTC. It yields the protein CASSVDILETYEQYF.